This T cell receptor (beta chain) was sequenced during a study of shared clonotypes between healthy human individuals. General study points: For sorted subsets, rarefaction showed incomplete sequencing despite large depth. Non-shared clonotypes had lower generation probabilities than those shared by all four donors. Sharing across four donors was seen in 4% to 6.5% of naive CD4 clonotypes.

Naive CD8 isolation took CD45RO-negative cells positively selected for CCR7 and excluded terminally differentiated effector memory CD45RA+ cells. V lost 1 base and J lost 8; bases outside the gene matches: 8. The CDR3 spans 15 residues. Germline CDR1 is SEHNR and CDR2 is FQNEAQ (reference sequence). As regards this clone: Antigen specificity is unknown.

Under the authors' procedure: Filtering differed for immunoSEQ, which gave only junction sequences without quality scores. Generated by immunoSEQ multiplex PCR, the TCRdb table keeps only in-frame clones and is missing some. V and J calls and clone size are copied from that table; D and trimming were computed from the DNA. This table has about 1,800,000 clones, approximately 94% appearing once. The sequenced material came from naive CD8+ T cells sorted from blood. The TCR originated in a man between 18 and 29 years old in good health. V usage is TRBV7-9 and J usage is TRBJ2-1; TRBD1 matches at 7 bases. CDR3 nucleotides: TGTGCCAGCAGCTTAGGCCAGGGGGAGTGGGATGAGCAGTTCTTC. It translates to CASSLGQGEWDEQFF.